Shown below are 23 T cell receptor beta chains from a single sample sequenced in a study of STAT5B mutations in CD4+ large granular lymphocyte leukemia. TCRdb's copy holds only in-frame clones and misses some; the assay was immunoSEQ multiplex PCR. This sample yields 45,000 to 55,000 clones, of which roughly 72% are seen a single time; approximately 1.5% belongs to the top ten. Sequenced: CD4+ T cells from blood buffy coats. These receptors were taken from a human donor in good health.

The chain employs TRBV7-9 and TRBJ2-5, with TRBD1 as a possible D gene (6 bases). This CDR3 is 16 amino acids long. CDR1 is SEHNR and CDR2 is FQNEAQ in the germline V gene (reference sequence). The ends were cut back, 4 bases at V and 4 bases at J, with 19 bases in the middle. CDR3: CASSSTRAGEGETQYF. CDR3 sequence (DNA): TGTGCCAGCAGCTCAACCCGGGCAGGGGAAGGAGAGACCCAGTACTTC.

This chain joins TRBV27 and TRBJ1-6, with 9 bases that match TRBD1. The V and J ends lost 8 bases and 1 base, in that order; junction bases with no gene match: 12. This CDR3 spans 18 amino acids. Germline CDR1 and CDR2: MNHEY and SMNVEV (reference sequence). The CDR3 reads CASGAQGAVGSYNSPLHF. The CDR3 DNA follows: TGTGCCAGCGGTGCACAGGGGGCGGTAGGGTCCTATAATTCACCCCTCCACTTT.

V and J are TRBV5-1 and TRBJ2-1, with D possibly being TRBD1 (6 bases). The germline V and J ends were trimmed by 6 bases and 0 bases, with 13 bases remaining between them. The CDR3 runs to 15 residues. In germline, CDR1 is SGHRS, CDR2 YFSETQ. In DNA, the CDR3 is TGCGCCAGCAAAGGACAGTCCAGCTCCTACAATGAGCAGTTCTTC. Translating it yields CASKGQSSSYNEQFF.

This clone was observed a few times. The rearrangement uses TRBV2 and TRBJ1-6; no definite D call. Germline CDR1 and CDR2: SNHLY and FYNNEI. The CDR3 length is 15 residues. Trimming cost V 4 bases and J 8 bases, with 15 bases left between them. CDR3 DNA sequence: TGTGCCAGCAGTGGTGGGGAGGTGAGGGATTCACCCCTCCACTTT. Its translation is CASSGGEVRDSPLHF.

The CDR3 nucleotides are TGTGCCAGTAGTATGGCTGTCGAGAGGGAAAAACTGTTTTTT. Translation: CASSMAVEREKLFF. The chain carries TRBV19 and TRBJ1-4; no reliable D call. The CDR3 consists of 14 residues. Germline CDR1 reads LNHDA; CDR2 reads SQIVND (reference sequence). The V end lost 3 bases, the J end lost 8 bases, and 13 bases lay between the germline ends.

The gene calls are TRBV7-9 and TRBJ1-6, with TRBD1 matching over 9 bases. CDR3 length equals 15 residues. The trim removed 5 bases at V and 5 bases at J, leaving 4 bases unmatched. CDR1 and CDR2 from the germline V gene are SEHNR and FQNEAQ (reference sequence). The CDR3 coding sequence is TGTGCCAGCAGCCGGGGACAGGGTGATAATTCACCCCTCCACTTT. It is translated as CASSRGQGDNSPLHF. Looking up the rest from reference TRBV7-9 and TRBJ1-6 gives the full variable domain: DTGVSQNPRHKITKRGQNVTFRCDPISEHNRLYWYRQTLGQGPEFLTYFQNEAQLEKSRLLSDRFSAERPKGSFSTLEIQRTEQGDSAMYLCASSRGQGDNSPLHFGNGTRLTVT.

The chain joins TRBV30 to TRBJ2-7; perhaps TRBD1 as D (7 bases). The CDR3 length is 13 residues. The germline V gene has CDR1 GTSNPN and CDR2 SVGIG (reference sequence). The V gene lost 2 bases and the J gene lost 6 bases, with 14 bases spanning the gap. CDR3 sequence: CAWSPGTAGEQYV. CDR3 nucleotide sequence: TGTGCCTGGAGTCCGGGGACAGCGGGCGAGCAGTACGTC.

The chain has TRBV28 and TRBJ2-7; maybe TRBD1 (5 bases). This CDR3 contains 14 residues. Germline loops: CDR1 MDHEN, CDR2 SYDVKM. Trimming took off 6 bases at V and 4 bases at J, with 16 bases between the two ends. CDR3: CASSQGPSPYEQYF. The CDR3 DNA sequence: TGTGCCAGCAGCCAGGGCCCCTCTCCTTACGAGCAGTACTTC.

The V and J genes are TRBV7-9 and TRBJ2-5, with D possibly TRBD2 on 7 matching bases. The CDR3 has 16 residues. Germline V gene data show CDR1 as SEHNR and CDR2 as FQNEAQ (reference sequence). Trimming took 0 bases from V and 1 from J, leaving 12 bases between them. The chain's CDR3 is CASSLAGRGTQETQYF. The DNA of the CDR3 is TGTGCCAGCAGCTTAGCAGGGAGGGGGACCCAAGAGACCCAGTACTTC.

This clone was counted a few times. The chain couples TRBV2 to TRBJ2-2; TRBD2 is a possible D gene (5 bases). Between the trimmed V and J ends, which lost 2 bases and 5 bases, there was a span of 6 bases. The germline V gene has CDR1 SNHLY and CDR2 FYNNEI. The CDR3 loop spans 13 amino acids. The CDR3, as DNA: TGTGCCAGCAGTGAATCGGGAACCGGGGAGCTGTTTTTT. Amino acids: CASSESGTGELFF.

The V gene is TRBV4-2, the J gene TRBJ2-3; 11 positions agree with TRBD2. The CDR3 contains 17 residues. J lost 6 bases, V lost 0 bases, and 8 bases had no gene match. Germline values: CDR1 LGHNA, CDR2 YNFKEQ. CDR3 loop: CASSQEAASGGRDTQYF. DNA for the CDR3: TGTGCCAGCAGCCAAGAAGCGGCTAGCGGGGGGAGGGATACGCAGTATTTT.

The V gene is TRBV11-2, the J gene TRBJ2-3, with D perhaps TRBD1 (5 bases). Germline CDR1 and CDR2: SGHAT and FQNNGV. Between the trimmed V and J ends, which lost 1 base and 2 bases, there was a span of 13 bases. The CDR3 has 16 amino acids. In DNA form, the CDR3 reads TGTGCCAGCAGCTTAGTCGAAACAGGTGCCACAGATACGCAGTATTTT. Translating gives CASSLVETGATDTQYF.

The chain joins TRBV2 to TRBJ1-2; D ambiguous. Germline V gene sequence: CDR1 SNHLY, CDR2 FYNNEI. Trimming cost V 3 bases and J 4 bases, with 6 bases left between them. There are 12 residues in the CDR3. The CDR3 is CASSEGSYGYTF. For the CDR3, the DNA is TGTGCCAGCAGTGAGGGCAGCTATGGCTACACCTTC.

This clone showed up just once. The gene calls are TRBV2 and TRBJ2-7; TRBD1 matches at 9 bases. Germline V gene data show CDR1 as SNHLY and CDR2 as FYNNEI. Trimming cost V 6 bases and J 4 bases; bases outside gene matches: 10. There are 15 residues in the CDR3. In DNA, the CDR3 is TGTGCCAGCAGCCCCACAGGGGGCGTCGGTTACGAGCAGTACGTC. Translated: CASSPTGGVGYEQYV.

This chain links TRBV5-1 with TRBJ2-2; the match to TRBD1 covers 7 bases. The length of the CDR3 is 14 residues. The germline V gene encodes CDR1 SGHRS and CDR2 YFSETQ. V lost 4 bases, J lost 7 bases, and 7 bases stayed unmatched. The CDR3 loop reads CASSEQGSDGELFF. CDR3 DNA sequence: TGCGCCAGCAGCGAACAGGGGAGTGACGGGGAGCTGTTTTTT. Combining the CDR3 with reference TRBV5-1 and TRBJ2-2 gives the whole variable domain KAGVTQTPRYLIKTRGQQVTLSCSPISGHRSVSWYQQTPGQGLQFLFEYFSETQRNKGNFPGRFSGRQFSNSRSEMNVSTLELGDSALYLCASSEQGSDGELFFGEGSRLTVL.

The rearrangement joins TRBV5-5 to TRBJ1-2, with a possible D match to TRBD1 (6 bases). The germline CDR1 and CDR2 sequences are SGHKS and YYEKEE (reference sequence). The CDR3 spans 16 residues. V was cut by 0 bases and J by 4 bases, with 16 bases left in between. The CDR3 spells CASSLGRGSSLYGYTF. Here the CDR3 DNA reads TGTGCCAGCAGCTTGGGGAGGGGGAGCTCTCTCTATGGCTACACCTTC.

This clone turned up a few times. The chain has TRBV6-1 and TRBJ1-5; no firm D call. Trimming left V 2 bases short and J 7 bases short, with 9 bases between. The germline V gene encodes CDR1 MNHNS and CDR2 SASEGT. The CDR3 has 13 residues. CDR3 bases: TGTGCCAGCAGTGAACGGAGCCTGCAGCCCCAGCATTTT. Translation: CASSERSLQPQHF.

The chain links TRBV6-1 to TRBJ2-7; D possibly matches TRBD1 or TRBD2 (5 bases each). CDR1 and CDR2 from the germline V gene are MNHNS and SASEGT. The CDR3 runs to 15 residues. The V end was cut by 3 bases, the J end by 0 bases, with 12 bases between. The CDR3 coding sequence is TGTGCCAGCAGTGACGGGACGGCGAGCTCCTACGAGCAGTACGTC. It translates to CASSDGTASSYEQYV.

The V gene is TRBV2, the J gene TRBJ2-7; 10 bases align to TRBD1. The CDR3 has 14 amino acids. Germline lookup yields CDR1 SNHLY and CDR2 FYNNEI. The V and J ends lost 8 bases and 4 bases, in that order; junction bases with no gene match: 8. In DNA form, the CDR3 reads TGTGCCAGCTTTGCTCCGGGACAGGGGTACGAGCAGTACGTC. Translated: CASFAPGQGYEQYV.

The rearrangement links TRBV15 to TRBJ1-2, with 7 bases that match TRBD1. J lost 8 bases, V lost 3 bases, and 12 bases had no gene match. CDR1 is LNHNV, CDR2 YYDKDF, per germline (reference sequence). The CDR3 has 15 residues. The CDR3 bases are TGTGCCACCAGCAGGGAAATTGGGGCACAGGGGGGCTACACCTTC. Its translation is CATSREIGAQGGYTF.

CDR3 amino acids: CASSLWTGGTEAFF. In DNA, the CDR3 is TGTGCCAGCAGCCTCTGGACAGGGGGCACTGAAGCTTTCTTT. V usage is TRBV14 and J usage is TRBJ1-1, with 10 nucleotides matching TRBD1. The CDR3 covers 14 residues. J was trimmed by 4 bases and V by 4 bases; bases with no gene match: 3. CDR1 and CDR2 from the germline V gene are SGHDN and FVKESK.

This clone came up a few times. This chain connects TRBV30 to TRBJ2-2; the D is unclear. V was trimmed by 2 bases and J by 1 base, leaving 11 bases between them. Germline V gives CDR1 GTSNPN, CDR2 SVGIG (reference sequence). The CDR3 length is 15 residues. DNA of the CDR3: TGTGCCTGGAGTCTGTCACGGATGAACACCGGGGAGCTGTTTTTT. This encodes CAWSLSRMNTGELFF.

The chain joins TRBV6-5 to TRBJ2-7; TRBD2 matches 8 bases. Losses at the gene ends were 4 bases for V and 9 bases for J; bases not matched to a gene: 8. The length of the CDR3 is 13 residues. Germline V gene lookup returns CDR1 MNHEY and CDR2 SVGAGI. CDR3 amino acids: CASSSRGGGAQYV. CDR3 DNA: TGTGCCAGCAGTTCCCGGGGGGGAGGAGCGCAGTACGTC.